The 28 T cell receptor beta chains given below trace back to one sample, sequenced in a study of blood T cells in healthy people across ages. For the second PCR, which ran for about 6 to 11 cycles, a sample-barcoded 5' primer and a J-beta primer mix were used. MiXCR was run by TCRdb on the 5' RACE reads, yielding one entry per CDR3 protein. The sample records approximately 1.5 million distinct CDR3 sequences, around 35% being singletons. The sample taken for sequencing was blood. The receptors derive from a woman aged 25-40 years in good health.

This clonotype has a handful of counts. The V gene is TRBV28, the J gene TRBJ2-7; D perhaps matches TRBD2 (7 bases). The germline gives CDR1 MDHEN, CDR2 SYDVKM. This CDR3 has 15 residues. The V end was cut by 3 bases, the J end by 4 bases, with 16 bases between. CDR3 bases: TGTGCCAGCAGTTTTCCGGACGGGGGGCGGTACGAGCAGTACTTC. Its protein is CASSFPDGGRYEQYF.

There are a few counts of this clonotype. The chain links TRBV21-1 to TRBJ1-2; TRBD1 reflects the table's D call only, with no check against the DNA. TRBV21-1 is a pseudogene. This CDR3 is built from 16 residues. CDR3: CASSKGAGMSNYGYTF. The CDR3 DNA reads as TGTGCCAGCAGCAAAGGGGCGGGGATGTCTAACTATGGCTACACCTTC.

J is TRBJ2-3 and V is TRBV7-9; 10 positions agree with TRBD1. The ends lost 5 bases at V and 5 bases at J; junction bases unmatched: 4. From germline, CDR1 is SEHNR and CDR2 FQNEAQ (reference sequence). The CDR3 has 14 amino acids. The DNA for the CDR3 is TGTGCCAGCAGCACCGGACAGGGGGGAGATACGCAGTATTTT. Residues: CASSTGQGGDTQYF.

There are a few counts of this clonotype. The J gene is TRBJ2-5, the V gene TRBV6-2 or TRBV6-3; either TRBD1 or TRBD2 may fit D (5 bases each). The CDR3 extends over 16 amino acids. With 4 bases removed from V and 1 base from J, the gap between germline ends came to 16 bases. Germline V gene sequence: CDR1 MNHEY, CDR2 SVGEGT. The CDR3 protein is CASSSPRGGFQETQYF. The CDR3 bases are TGTGCCAGCAGTTCTCCCCGGGGCGGATTCCAAGAGACCCAGTACTTC.

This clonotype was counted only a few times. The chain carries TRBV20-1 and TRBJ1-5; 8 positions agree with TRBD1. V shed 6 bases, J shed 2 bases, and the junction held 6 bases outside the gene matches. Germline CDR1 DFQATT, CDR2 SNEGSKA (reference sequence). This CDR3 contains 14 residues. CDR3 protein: CSATGQVGNQPQHF. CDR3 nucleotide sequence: TGCAGTGCCACGGGACAGGTTGGCAATCAGCCCCAGCATTTT.

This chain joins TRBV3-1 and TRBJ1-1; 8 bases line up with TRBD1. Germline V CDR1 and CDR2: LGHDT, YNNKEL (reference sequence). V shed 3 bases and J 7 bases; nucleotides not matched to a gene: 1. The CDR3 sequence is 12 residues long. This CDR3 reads CASSHGQGEAFF. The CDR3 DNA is TGTGCCAGCAGCCACGGACAGGGTGAAGCTTTCTTT. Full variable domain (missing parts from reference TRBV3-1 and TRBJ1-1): DTAVSQTPKYLVTQMGNDKSIKCEQNLGHDTMYWYKQDSKKFLKIMFSYNNKELIINETVPNRFSPKSPDKAHLNLHINSLELGDSAVYFCASSHGQGEAFFGQGTRLTVV.

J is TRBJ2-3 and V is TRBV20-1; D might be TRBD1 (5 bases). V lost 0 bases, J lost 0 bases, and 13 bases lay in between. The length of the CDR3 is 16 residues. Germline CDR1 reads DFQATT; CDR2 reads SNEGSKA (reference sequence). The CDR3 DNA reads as TGCAGTGCTAGAGATCGTACAGGTTCTAGCACAGATACGCAGTATTTT. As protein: CSARDRTGSSTDTQYF.

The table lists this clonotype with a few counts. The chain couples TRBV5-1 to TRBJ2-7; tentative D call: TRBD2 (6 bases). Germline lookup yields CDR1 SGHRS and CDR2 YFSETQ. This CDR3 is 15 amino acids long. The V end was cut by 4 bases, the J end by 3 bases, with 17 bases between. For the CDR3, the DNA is TGCGCCAGCAGCCCTCGGGACTCGGCTAACTACGAGCAGTACTTC. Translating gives CASSPRDSANYEQYF.

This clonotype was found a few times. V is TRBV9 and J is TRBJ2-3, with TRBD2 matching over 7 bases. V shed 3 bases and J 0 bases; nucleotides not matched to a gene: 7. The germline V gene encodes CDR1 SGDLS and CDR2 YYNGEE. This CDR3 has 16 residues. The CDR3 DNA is TGTGCCAGCAGCGGCACCGGGGGGACCAGCACAGATACGCAGTATTTT. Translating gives CASSGTGGTSTDTQYF.

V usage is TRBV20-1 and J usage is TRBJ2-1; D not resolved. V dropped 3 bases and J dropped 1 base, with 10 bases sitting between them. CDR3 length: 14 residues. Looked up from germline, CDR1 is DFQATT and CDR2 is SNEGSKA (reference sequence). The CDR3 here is CSASERRSYNEQFF. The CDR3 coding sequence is TGCAGTGCTAGTGAGCGTCGATCCTACAATGAGCAGTTCTTC.

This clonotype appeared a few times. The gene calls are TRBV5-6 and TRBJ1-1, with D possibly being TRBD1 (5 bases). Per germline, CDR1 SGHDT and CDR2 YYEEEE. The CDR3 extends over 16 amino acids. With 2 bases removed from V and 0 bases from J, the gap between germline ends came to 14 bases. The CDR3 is CASSLTSGLMNTEAFF. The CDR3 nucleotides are TGTGCCAGCAGCTTAACCTCGGGACTCATGAACACTGAAGCTTTCTTT.

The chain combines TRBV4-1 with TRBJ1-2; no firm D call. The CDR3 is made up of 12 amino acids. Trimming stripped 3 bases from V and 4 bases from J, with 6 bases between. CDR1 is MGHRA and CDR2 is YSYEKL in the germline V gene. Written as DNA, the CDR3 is TGCGCCAGCAGCCACAGCCTCTATGGCTACACCTTC. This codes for CASSHSLYGYTF.

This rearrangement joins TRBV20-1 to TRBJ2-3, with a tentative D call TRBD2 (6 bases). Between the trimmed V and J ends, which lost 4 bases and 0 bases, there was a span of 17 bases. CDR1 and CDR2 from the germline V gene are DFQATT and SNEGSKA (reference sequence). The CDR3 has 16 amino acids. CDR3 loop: CSATPGAGLSTDTQYF. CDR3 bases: TGCAGTGCTACACCGGGAGCCGGGTTGAGCACAGATACGCAGTATTTT.

CDR3 sequence: CASSLSGLAGPTQYF. Here the CDR3 DNA reads TGTGCCAGCAGTTTATCGGGACTAGCAGGTCCGACCCAGTACTTC. The V and J genes are TRBV12-3 or TRBV12-4 and TRBJ2-5; 9 bases are a match to TRBD2. Germline trimming cut 2 bases from V and 7 bases from J; bases unmatched to any gene: 8. The CDR3 consists of 15 residues.

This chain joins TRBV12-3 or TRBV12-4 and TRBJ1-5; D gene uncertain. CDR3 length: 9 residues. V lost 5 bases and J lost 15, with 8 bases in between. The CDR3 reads CASSTSRHF. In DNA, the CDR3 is TGTGCCAGCAGTACTTCTAGGCATTTT.

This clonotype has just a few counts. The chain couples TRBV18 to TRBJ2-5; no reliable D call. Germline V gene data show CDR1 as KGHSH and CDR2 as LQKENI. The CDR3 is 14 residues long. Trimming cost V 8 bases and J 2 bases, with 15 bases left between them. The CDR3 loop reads CASAWDISQETQYF. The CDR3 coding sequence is TGTGCCAGCGCCTGGGATATAAGTCAAGAGACCCAGTACTTC.

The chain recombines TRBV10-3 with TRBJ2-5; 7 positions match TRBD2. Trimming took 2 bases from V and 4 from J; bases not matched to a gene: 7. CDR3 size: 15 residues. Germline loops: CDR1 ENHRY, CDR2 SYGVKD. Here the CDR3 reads CAISEVAGVGETQYF. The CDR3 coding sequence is TGTGCCATCAGTGAGGTCGCGGGGGTTGGAGAGACCCAGTACTTC.

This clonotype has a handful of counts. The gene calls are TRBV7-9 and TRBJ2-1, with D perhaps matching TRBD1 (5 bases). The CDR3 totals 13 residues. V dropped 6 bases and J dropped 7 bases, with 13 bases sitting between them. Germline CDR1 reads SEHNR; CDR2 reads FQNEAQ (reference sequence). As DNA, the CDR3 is TGTGCCAGCAGAACTACAGGAGAGAATGAGCAGTTCTTC. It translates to CASRTTGENEQFF. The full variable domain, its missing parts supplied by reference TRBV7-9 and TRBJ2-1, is DTGVSQNPRHKITKRGQNVTFRCDPISEHNRLYWYRQTLGQGPEFLTYFQNEAQLEKSRLLSDRFSAERPKGSFSTLEIQRTEQGDSAMYLCASRTTGENEQFFGPGTRLTVL.

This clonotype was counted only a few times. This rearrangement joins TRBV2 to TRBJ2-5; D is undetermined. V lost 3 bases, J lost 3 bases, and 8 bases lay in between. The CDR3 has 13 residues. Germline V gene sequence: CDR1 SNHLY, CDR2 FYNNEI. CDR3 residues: CASSDSVEETQYF. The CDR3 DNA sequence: TGTGCCAGCAGTGACAGTGTCGAAGAGACCCAGTACTTC.

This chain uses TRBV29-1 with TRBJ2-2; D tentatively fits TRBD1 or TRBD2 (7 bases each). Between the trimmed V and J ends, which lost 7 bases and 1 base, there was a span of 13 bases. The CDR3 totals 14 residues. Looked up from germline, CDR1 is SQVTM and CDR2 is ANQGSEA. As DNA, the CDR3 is TGCAGCGCAGGGGGGGTAAGGAACACCGGGGAGCTGTTTTTT. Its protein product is CSAGGVRNTGELFF.

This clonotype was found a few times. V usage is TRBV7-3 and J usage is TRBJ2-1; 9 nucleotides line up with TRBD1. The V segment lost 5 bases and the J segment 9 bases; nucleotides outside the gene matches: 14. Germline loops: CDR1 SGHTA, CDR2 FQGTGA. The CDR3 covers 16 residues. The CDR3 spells CASSPDYDRGGGEQFF. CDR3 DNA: TGTGCCAGCAGCCCCGATTACGACAGGGGGGGTGGTGAGCAGTTCTTC. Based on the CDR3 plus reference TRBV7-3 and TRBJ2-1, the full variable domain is GAGVSQTPSNKVTEKGKYVELRCDPISGHTALYWYRQSLGQGPEFLIYFQGTGAADDSGLPNDRFFAVRPEGSVSTLKIQRTERGDSAVYLCASSPDYDRGGGEQFFGPGTRLTVL.

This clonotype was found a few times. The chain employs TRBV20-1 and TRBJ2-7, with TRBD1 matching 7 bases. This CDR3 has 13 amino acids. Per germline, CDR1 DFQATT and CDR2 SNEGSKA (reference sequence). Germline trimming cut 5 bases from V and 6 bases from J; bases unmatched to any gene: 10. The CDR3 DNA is TGCAGTGCTTGGGACAGTCGTAGCCGCGAGCAGTACTTC. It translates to CSAWDSRSREQYF.

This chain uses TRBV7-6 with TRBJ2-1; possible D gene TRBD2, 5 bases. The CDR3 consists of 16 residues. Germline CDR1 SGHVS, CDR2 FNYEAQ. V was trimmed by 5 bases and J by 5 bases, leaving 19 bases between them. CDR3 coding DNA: TGTGCCAGCAGCCTTACGACTGGGAGAGGGAACAATGAGCAGTTCTTC. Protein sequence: CASSLTTGRGNNEQFF.

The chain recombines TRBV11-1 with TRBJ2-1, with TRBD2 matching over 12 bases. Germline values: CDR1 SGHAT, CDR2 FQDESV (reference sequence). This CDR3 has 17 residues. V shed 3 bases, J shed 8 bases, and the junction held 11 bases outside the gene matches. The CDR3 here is CASSFRASGRAMDEQFF. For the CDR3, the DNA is TGTGCCAGCAGCTTTCGGGCTAGCGGGAGGGCCATGGATGAGCAGTTCTTC.

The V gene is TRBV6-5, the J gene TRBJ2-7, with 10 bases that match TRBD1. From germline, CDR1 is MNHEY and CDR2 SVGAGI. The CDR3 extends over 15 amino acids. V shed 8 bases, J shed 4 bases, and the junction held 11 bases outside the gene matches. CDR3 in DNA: TGTGCCAGCCGAGAAAGGGGACAGGGGAATTACGAGCAGTACTTC. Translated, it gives CASRERGQGNYEQYF.

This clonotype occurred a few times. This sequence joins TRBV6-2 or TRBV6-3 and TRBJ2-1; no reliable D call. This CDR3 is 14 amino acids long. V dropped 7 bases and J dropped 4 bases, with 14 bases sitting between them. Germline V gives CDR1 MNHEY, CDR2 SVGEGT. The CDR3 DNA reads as TGTGCCAGCACTAGGACCTTTACTTACAATGAGCAGTTCTTC. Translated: CASTRTFTYNEQFF.

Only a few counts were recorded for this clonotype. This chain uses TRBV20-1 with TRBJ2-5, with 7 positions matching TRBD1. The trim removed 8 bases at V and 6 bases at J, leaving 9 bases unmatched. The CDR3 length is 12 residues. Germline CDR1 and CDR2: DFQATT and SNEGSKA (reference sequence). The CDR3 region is CSSQDRPKTQYF. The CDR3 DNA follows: TGCAGTTCTCAGGACAGGCCCAAGACCCAGTACTTC.

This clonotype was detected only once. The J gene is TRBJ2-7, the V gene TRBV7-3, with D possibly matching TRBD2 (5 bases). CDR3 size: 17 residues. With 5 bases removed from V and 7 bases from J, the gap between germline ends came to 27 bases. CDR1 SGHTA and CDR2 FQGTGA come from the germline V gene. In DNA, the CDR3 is TGTGCCAGCAGCCCTCAGATAGCTATTAGTAGGGAGTATGAGCAGTACTTC. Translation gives CASSPQIAISREYEQYF.